This T cell receptor beta chain appears in the sequencing data of a study of blood T cell repertoires in COVID-19. Participants' own reports of clinical history determined their cohort assignment. This clone was seen only a few times. Repertoires were generated with immunoSEQ multiplex PCR, while TCRdb's copy carries only in-frame clones and drops some. The table records 150,000 to 200,000 clones, 80% of them present only once. The CDR3 loop spans 17 amino acids. Germline-derived CDR1 and CDR2 are SGHDN and FVKESK. V was clipped by 3 bases and J by 3 bases; unmatched bases: 6. Input material: PBMCs or T cells enriched from blood (not recorded which). The J gene is TRBJ2-3, the V gene TRBV14; TRBD2 aligns across 13 bases. This receptor was taken from a man aged 55 to 70 who had been exposed to COVID-19. CDR3 amino acids: CASSQERLAGGTDTQYF. The CDR3 coding sequence is TGTGCCAGCAGCCAGGAAAGACTAGCGGGAGGAACAGATACGCAGTATTTT. Drawing the rest from reference TRBV14 and TRBJ2-3, the complete variable domain is EAGVTQFPSHSVIEKGQTVTLRCDPISGHDNLYWYRRVMGKEIKFLLHFVKESKQDESGMPNNRFLAERTGGTYSTLKVQPAELEDSGVYFCASSQERLAGGTDTQYFGPGTRLTVL.